These 8 T cell receptor beta chains came from one sample sequenced in a study of blood T cell repertoires in COVID-19. Profiling relied on immunoSEQ multiplex PCR, and the TCRdb table lists in-frame clones only, not all of them. The sample lists roughly 100,000 clones, about 85% occurring once. Sequenced sample: peripheral blood. These receptors were obtained from an elderly man with active or convalescent COVID-19.

This clone was detected once. The chain carries TRBV2 and TRBJ1-5; D is unresolved. From germline, CDR1 is SNHLY and CDR2 FYNNEI. V lost 6 bases and J 0 bases, leaving 18 bases between the germline ends. CDR3 length equals 17 residues. CDR3 DNA sequence: TGTGCCAGCAGCAGCCCAGTGGGAGGATCTAGCAATCAGCCCCAGCATTTT. It translates to CASSSPVGGSSNQPQHF.

This chain's CDR3 is CAAGAERTEAFF. Written as DNA, the CDR3 is TGTGCGGCGGGGGCGGAGAGAACTGAAGCTTTCTTT. The rearrangement joins TRBV30 to TRBJ1-1; D perhaps matches TRBD1 (6 bases). The germline V gene encodes CDR1 GTSNPN and CDR2 SVGIG (reference sequence). This CDR3 comprises 12 residues. The full variable domain, with the rest looked up from reference TRBV30 and TRBJ1-1, is SQTIHQWPATLVQPVGSPLSLECTVEGTSNPNLYWYRQAAGRGLQLLFYSVGIGQISSEVPQNLSASRPQDRQFILSSKKLLLSDSGFYLCAAGAERTEAFFGQGTRLTVV.

The chain is built from TRBV5-4 and TRBJ1-2, with 10 bases lining up with TRBD1. The CDR3 has 13 residues. Germline loops: CDR1 SGHNT, CDR2 YYREEE (reference sequence). V gave up 4 bases and J gave up 5 bases; unmatched junction bases: 2. The CDR3 is CASSKDRGYGYTF. The CDR3 bases are TGTGCCAGCAGCAAGGACAGGGGGTATGGCTACACCTTC.

V gene TRBV6-6 combines with J gene TRBJ2-3; 9 nucleotides align to TRBD1. CDR3 length equals 15 residues. Trimming cost V 4 bases and J 1 base; bases outside gene matches: 3. Germline lookup yields CDR1 MNHNY and CDR2 SVGAGI (reference sequence). The CDR3 DNA is TGTGCCAGCAGTTCCCGGGACAGGGGCACAGATACGCAGTATTTT. This encodes CASSSRDRGTDTQYF.

This clone was counted a few times. J is TRBJ1-1 and V is TRBV6-5; the D is unclear. V lost 2 bases and J 0 bases, leaving 7 bases between the germline ends. CDR3 length: 14 residues. Germline loops: CDR1 MNHEY, CDR2 SVGAGI. The CDR3 region has the DNA TGTGCCAGCAGTTACAGTTACATGAACACTGAAGCTTTCTTT. It encodes CASSYSYMNTEAFF.

This clone appeared a single time. The CDR3, as DNA: TGTGCCAGCAGCTCCCGGCGGGTGCGGGAGACCCAGTACTTC. Its translation: CASSSRRVRETQYF. This chain uses TRBV7-8 with TRBJ2-5, with TRBD2 as a possible D gene (5 bases). Deletions cut 4 bases from V and 5 bases from J, with 14 bases between. The length of the CDR3 is 14 residues. CDR1 is SGHVS and CDR2 is FQNEAQ in the germline V gene.

CDR3 region: CASSLGRSGTQYF. CDR3 nucleotides: TGTGCCAGCAGTTTAGGGCGATCGGGGACCCAGTACTTC. The V gene is TRBV12-3 or TRBV12-4, the J gene TRBJ2-5; D gene ambiguous. The CDR3 consists of 13 residues. V was cut by 1 base and J by 7 bases, with 10 bases left in between.

This clone was observed a few times. V is TRBV3-1 (or the pseudogene TRBV3-2) and J is TRBJ2-5, with 7 bases that match TRBD2. This CDR3 contains 14 residues. Germline assignment: CDR1 LGHDT and CDR2 YNNKEL (reference sequence). J gave up 1 base and V 6 bases, and 5 bases lay outside the gene matches. The CDR3 here is CASSTGGSQETQYF. CDR3 coding DNA: TGTGCCAGCAGTACCGGGGGGTCCCAAGAGACCCAGTACTTC.